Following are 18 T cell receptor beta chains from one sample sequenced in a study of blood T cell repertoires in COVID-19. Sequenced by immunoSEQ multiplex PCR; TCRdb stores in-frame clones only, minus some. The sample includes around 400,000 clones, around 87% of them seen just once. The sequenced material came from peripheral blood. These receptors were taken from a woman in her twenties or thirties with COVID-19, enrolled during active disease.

The CDR3 sequence is CASSPQGNTYEQYF. CDR3 DNA sequence: TGTGCCAGCAGCCCCCAGGGCAACACCTACGAGCAGTACTTC. The chain links TRBV3-1 (or the pseudogene TRBV3-2) to TRBJ2-7; weak D call: TRBD1 (5 bases). This CDR3 contains 14 residues. The germline V gene encodes CDR1 LGHDT and CDR2 YNNKEL (reference sequence). V lost 4 bases, J lost 2 bases, and 12 bases lay in between.

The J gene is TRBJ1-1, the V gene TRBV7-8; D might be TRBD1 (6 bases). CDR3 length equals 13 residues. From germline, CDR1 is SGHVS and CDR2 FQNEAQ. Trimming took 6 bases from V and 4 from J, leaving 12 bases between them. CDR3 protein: CASRLNRATEAFF. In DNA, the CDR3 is TGTGCCAGCAGACTAAACAGGGCCACTGAAGCTTTCTTT. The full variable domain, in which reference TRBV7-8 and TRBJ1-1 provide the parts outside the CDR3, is GAGVSQSPRYKVAKRGQDVALRCDPISGHVSLFWYQQALGQGPEFLTYFQNEAQLDKSGLPSDRFFAERPEGSVSTLKIQRTQQEDSAVYLCASRLNRATEAFFGQGTRLTVV.

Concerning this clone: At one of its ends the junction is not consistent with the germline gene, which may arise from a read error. The CDR3 DNA reads TGCGCCAGCAGCTTGGCCGCGGGCCTCAGTGATCCTTTC. The encoded protein is CASSLAAGLSDPF. The chain has TRBV5-1 and TRBJ2-7, with a possible D match to TRBD2 (5 bases). The CDR3 consists of 13 residues. CDR1 and CDR2 (germline): SGHRS, YFSETQ.

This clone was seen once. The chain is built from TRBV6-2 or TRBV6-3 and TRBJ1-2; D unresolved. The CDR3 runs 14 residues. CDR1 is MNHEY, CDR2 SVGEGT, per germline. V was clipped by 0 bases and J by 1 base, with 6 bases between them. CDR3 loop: CASSYSGINYGYTF. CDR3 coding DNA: TGTGCCAGCAGTTACTCGGGCATTAACTATGGCTACACCTTC.

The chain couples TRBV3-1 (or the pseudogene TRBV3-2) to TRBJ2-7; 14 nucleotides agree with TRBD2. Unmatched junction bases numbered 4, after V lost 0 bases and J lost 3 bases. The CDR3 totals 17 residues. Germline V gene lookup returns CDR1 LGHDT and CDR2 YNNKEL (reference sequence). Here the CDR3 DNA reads TGTGCCAGCAGCCAAGAGCGGGGACTAGCGGGAGACTACGAGCAGTACTTC. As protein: CASSQERGLAGDYEQYF.

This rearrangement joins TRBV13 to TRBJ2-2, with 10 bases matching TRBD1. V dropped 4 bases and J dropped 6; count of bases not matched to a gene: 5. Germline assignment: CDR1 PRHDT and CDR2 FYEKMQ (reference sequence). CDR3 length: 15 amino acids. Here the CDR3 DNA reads TGTGCCAGCAGCTCCGGGACAGGGGAGGCCGGGGAGCTGTTTTTT. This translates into CASSSGTGEAGELFF.

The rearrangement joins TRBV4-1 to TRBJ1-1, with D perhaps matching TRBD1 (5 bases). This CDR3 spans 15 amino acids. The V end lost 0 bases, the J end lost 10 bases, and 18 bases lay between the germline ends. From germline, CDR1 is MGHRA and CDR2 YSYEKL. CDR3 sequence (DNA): TGCGCCAGCAGCCAAGATGGGCCAGGTGGGGCAGGAGCTTTCTTT. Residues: CASSQDGPGGAGAFF.

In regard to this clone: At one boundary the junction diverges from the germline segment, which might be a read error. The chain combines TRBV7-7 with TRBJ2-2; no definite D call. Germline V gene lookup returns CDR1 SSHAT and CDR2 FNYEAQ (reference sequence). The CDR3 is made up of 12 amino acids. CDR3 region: CASSYSPGELFF. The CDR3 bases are TGTGCTAGCAGCTACAGCCCCGGGGAGCTGTTTTTT.

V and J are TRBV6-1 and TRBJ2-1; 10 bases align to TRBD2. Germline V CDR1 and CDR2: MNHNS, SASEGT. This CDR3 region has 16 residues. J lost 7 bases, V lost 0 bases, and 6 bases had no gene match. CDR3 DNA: TGTGCCAGCAGTGAAGCGGGGCTAGCGGGAGTTAATGAGCAGTTCTTC. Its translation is CASSEAGLAGVNEQFF.

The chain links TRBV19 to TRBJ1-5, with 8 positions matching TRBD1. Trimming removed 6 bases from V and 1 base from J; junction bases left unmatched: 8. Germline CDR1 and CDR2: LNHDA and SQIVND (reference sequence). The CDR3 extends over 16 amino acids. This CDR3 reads CASRTTTGGSNQPQHF. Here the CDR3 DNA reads TGTGCCAGTAGAACTACAACAGGGGGAAGCAATCAGCCCCAGCATTTT.

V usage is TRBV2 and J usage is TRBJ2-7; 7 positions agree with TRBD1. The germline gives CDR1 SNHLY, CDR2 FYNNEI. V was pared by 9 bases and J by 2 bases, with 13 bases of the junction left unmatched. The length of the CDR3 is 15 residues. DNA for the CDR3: TGTGCCAGTTCCACTCCCGGACAGGTTCCCTACGAGCAGTACTTC. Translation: CASSTPGQVPYEQYF.

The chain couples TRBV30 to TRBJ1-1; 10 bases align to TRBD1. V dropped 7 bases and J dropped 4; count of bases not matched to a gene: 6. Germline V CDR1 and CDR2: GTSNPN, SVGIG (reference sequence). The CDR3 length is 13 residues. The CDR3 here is CALTDRGLTEAFF. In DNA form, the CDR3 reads TGTGCCTTGACTGACAGGGGGCTCACTGAAGCTTTCTTT.

The CDR3 protein is CASSQAQQGTEAFF. For the CDR3, the DNA is TGCGCCAGCAGCCAAGCTCAGCAGGGCACTGAAGCTTTCTTT. The gene calls are TRBV4-1 and TRBJ1-1, with a possible D match to TRBD1 (5 bases). The CDR3 totals 14 residues. V was pared by 1 base and J by 4 bases, with 10 bases between. The V gene's germline CDR1 is MGHRA and CDR2 YSYEKL.

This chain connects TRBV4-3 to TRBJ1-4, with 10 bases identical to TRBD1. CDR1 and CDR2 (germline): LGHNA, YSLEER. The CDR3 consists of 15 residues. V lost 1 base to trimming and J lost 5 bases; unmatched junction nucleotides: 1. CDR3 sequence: CASSQGDRGNEKLFF. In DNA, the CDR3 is TGCGCCAGCAGCCAAGGGGACAGGGGAAATGAAAAACTGTTTTTT.

The CDR3 region has the DNA TGTGCCAGCCTATCCGGGGGTGTTTACAATGAGCAGTTCTTC. Amino acid sequence: CASLSGGVYNEQFF. J is TRBJ2-1 and V is TRBV2; D is perhaps TRBD2 (6 bases). Between the trimmed V and J ends, which lost 8 bases and 4 bases, there was a span of 15 bases. The CDR3 has 14 residues. CDR1 and CDR2 (germline): SNHLY, FYNNEI.

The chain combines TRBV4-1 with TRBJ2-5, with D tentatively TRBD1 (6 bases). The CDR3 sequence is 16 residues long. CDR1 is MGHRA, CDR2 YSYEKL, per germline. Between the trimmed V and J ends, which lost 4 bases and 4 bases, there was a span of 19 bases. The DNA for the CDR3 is TGCGCCAGCAGCCGTCCACCGGGGCCAGGGGTAGAGACCCAGTACTTC. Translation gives CASSRPPGPGVETQYF.

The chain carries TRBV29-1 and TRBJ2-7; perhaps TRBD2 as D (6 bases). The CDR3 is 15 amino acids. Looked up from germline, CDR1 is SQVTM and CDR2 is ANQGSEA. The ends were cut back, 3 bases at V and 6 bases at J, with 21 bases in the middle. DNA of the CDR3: TGCAGCGTTGACTCTGCGGGACCGGGTGTCCTCGAGCAGTACTTC. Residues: CSVDSAGPGVLEQYF.

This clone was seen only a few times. The CDR3 DNA is TGTGCCACCCAGGGACAGGGGGCATGGCAGCCCCAGCATTTT. Its protein is CATQGQGAWQPQHF. J is TRBJ1-5 and V is TRBV28, with 12 bases lining up with TRBD1. The CDR3 has 14 residues. Germline V gene data show CDR1 as MDHEN and CDR2 as SYDVKM. The ends lost 10 bases at V and 7 bases at J; junction bases unmatched: 8.